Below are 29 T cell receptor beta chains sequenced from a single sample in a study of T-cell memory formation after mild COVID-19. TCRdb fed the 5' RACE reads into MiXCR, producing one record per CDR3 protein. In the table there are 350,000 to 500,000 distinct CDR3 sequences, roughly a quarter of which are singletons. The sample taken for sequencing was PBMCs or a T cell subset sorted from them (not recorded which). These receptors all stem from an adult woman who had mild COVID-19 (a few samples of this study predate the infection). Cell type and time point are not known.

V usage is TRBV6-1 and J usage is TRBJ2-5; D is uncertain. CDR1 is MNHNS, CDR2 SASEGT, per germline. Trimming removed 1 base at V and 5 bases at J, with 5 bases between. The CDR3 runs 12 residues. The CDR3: CASSEVGETQYF. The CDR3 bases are TGTGCCAGCAGTGAAGTGGGGGAGACCCAGTACTTC.

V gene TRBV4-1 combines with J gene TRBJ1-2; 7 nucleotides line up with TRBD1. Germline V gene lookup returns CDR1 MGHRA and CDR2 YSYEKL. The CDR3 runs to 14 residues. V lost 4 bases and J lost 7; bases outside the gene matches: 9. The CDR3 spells CASSLTGTVFGYTF. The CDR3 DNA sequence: TGCGCCAGCAGCCTGACCGGGACAGTCTTTGGCTACACCTTC.

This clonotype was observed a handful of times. The CDR3 reads CASSGHFRSNEQFF. The CDR3 nucleotides are TGTGCCAGTTCGGGGCACTTCAGAAGTAATGAGCAGTTCTTC. V gene TRBV12-3 or TRBV12-4 combines with J gene TRBJ2-1; D is tentatively TRBD1 or TRBD2 (5 bases each). The V end lost 9 bases, the J end lost 7 bases, and 19 bases lay between the germline ends. The CDR3 has 14 amino acids.

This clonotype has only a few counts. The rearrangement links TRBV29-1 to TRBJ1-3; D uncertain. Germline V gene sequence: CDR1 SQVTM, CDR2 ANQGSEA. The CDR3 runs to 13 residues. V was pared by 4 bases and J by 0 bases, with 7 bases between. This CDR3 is CSVGGSSGNTIYF. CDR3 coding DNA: TGCAGCGTTGGAGGCTCCTCTGGAAACACCATATATTTT.

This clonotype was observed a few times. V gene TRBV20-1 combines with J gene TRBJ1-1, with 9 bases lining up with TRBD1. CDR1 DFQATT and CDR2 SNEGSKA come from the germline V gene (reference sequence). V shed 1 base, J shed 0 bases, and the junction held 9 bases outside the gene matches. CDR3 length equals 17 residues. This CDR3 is CSARGSTGGSMNTEAFF. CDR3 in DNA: TGCAGTGCTAGAGGGTCGACAGGGGGGTCTATGAACACTGAAGCTTTCTTT.

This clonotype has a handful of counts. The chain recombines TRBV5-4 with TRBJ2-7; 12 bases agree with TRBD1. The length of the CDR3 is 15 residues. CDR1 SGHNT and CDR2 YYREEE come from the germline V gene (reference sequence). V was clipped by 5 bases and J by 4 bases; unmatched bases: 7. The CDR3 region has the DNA TGTGCCAGCAGTTCCGGGACAGGGGGCGTATACGAGCAGTACTTC. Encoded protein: CASSSGTGGVYEQYF.

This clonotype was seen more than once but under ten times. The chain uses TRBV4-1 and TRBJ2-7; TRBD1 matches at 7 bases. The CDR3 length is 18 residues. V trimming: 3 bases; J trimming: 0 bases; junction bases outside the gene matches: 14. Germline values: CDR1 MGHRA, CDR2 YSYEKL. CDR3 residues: CASSQPLRRQGDSYEQYF. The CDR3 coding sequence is TGCGCCAGCAGCCAGCCCCTAAGGAGGCAGGGGGACTCCTACGAGCAGTACTTC.

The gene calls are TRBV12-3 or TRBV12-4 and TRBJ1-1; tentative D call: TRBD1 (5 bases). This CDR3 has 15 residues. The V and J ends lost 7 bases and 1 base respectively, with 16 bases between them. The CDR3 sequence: CASTPLGHENTEAFF. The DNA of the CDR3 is TGTGCCAGCACCCCTCTCGGACACGAGAACACTGAAGCTTTCTTT.

The CDR3 DNA sequence: TGCAGTGCTACGGATCTCTGGAGGCCCCGGGACTACGAGCAGTACTTC. As protein: CSATDLWRPRDYEQYF. This sequence joins TRBV20-1 and TRBJ2-7; D possibly corresponds to TRBD2 (5 bases). Germline V gene data show CDR1 as DFQATT and CDR2 as SNEGSKA (reference sequence). V was clipped by 4 bases and J by 3 bases, with 22 bases between them. This CDR3 comprises 16 residues.

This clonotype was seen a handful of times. This CDR3 reads CASSLARQSYEQYF. CDR3 DNA sequence: TGCGCCAGCAGCTTGGCCAGGCAGTCCTACGAGCAGTACTTC. The V gene is TRBV5-1, the J gene TRBJ2-7; D not resolved. Germline CDR1 and CDR2: SGHRS and YFSETQ. Trimming removed 0 bases at V and 1 base at J, with 8 bases between. The CDR3 contains 14 residues.

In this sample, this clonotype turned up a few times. CDR3 residues: CASGRTGGLPHRRGYTF. In DNA form, the CDR3 reads TGTGCCAGCGGAAGAACAGGGGGTTTACCTCACCGGAGGGGCTACACCTTC. The V and J genes are TRBV12-3 or TRBV12-4 and TRBJ1-2, with 8 bases matching TRBD1. The CDR3 covers 17 residues. The V gene end was trimmed by 8 bases and the J gene end by 8 bases; junction bases not matched to a gene: 22.

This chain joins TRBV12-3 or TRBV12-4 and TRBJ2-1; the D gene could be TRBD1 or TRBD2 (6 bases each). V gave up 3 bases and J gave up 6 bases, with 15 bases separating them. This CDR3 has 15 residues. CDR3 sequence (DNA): TGTGCCAGCAGTTTGTTAGGCGGAGGGGGCAATGAGCAGTTCTTC. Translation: CASSLLGGGGNEQFF.

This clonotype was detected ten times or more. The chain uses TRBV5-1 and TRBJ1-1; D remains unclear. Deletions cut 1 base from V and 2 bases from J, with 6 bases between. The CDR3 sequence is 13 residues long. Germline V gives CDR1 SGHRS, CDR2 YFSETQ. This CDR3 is CASSLWGNTEAFF. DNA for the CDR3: TGCGCCAGCAGCTTGTGGGGAAACACTGAAGCTTTCTTT.

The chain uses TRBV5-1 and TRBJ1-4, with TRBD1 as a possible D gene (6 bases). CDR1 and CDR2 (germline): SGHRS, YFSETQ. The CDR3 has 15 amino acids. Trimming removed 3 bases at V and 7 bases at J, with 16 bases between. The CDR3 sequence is CASSSGSGASEKLFF. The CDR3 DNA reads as TGCGCCAGCAGCTCCGGGTCGGGGGCTAGTGAAAAACTGTTTTTT.

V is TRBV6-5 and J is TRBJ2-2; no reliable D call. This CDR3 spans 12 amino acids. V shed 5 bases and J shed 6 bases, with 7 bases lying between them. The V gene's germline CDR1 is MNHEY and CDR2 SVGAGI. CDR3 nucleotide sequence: TGTGCCAGCAGTCCTATAGCCGGGGAGCTGTTTTTT. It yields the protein CASSPIAGELFF.

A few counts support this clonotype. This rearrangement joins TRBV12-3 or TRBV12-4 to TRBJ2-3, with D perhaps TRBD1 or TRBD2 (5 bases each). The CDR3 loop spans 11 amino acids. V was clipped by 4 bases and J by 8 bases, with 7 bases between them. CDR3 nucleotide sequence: TGTGCCAGCAGTTCGAGGGGTACGCAGTATTTT. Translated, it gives CASSSRGTQYF.

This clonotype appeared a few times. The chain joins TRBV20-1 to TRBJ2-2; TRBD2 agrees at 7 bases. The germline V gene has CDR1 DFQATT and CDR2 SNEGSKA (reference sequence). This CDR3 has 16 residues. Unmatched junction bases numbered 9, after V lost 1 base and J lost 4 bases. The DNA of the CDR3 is TGCAGTGCTAGAGCAAGTCGACTAGCTGTCACCGGGGAGCTGTTTTTT. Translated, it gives CSARASRLAVTGELFF.

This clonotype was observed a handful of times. CDR3 DNA: TGTGCCAGCAGCCCAGAGGGGCGCAACTATGGCTACACCTTC. Translating it yields CASSPEGRNYGYTF. The rearrangement links TRBV7-9 to TRBJ1-2, with TRBD1 as a possible D gene (5 bases). The CDR3 consists of 14 residues. V lost 5 bases to trimming and J lost 2 bases, with 12 bases between them. Germline V lookup: CDR1 SEHNR, CDR2 FQNEAQ (reference sequence).

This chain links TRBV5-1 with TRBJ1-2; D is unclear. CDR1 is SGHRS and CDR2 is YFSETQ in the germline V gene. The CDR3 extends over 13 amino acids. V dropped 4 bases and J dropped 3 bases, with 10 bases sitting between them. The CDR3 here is CASSPDGDYGYTF. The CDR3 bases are TGCGCCAGCAGCCCCGACGGGGACTATGGCTACACCTTC.

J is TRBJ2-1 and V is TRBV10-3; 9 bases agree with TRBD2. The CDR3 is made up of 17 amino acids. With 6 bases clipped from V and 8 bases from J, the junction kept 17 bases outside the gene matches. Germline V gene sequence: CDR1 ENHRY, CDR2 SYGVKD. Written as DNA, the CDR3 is TGTGCCATCAGAATGAGCCCCGGGCTAGCGGGGCTGGATGAGCAGTTCTTC. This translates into CAIRMSPGLAGLDEQFF.

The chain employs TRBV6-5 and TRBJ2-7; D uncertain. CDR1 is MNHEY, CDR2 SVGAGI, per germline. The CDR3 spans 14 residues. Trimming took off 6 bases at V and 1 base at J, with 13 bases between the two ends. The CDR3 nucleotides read TGTGCCAGCAGCACCAGAGACGTATCCTACGAGCAGTACTTC. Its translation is CASSTRDVSYEQYF.

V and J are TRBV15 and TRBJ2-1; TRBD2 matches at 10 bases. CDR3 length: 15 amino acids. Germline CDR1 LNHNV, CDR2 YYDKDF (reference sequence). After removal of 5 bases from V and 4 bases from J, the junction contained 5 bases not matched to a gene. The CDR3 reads CATSWTSGYYNEQFF. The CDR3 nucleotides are TGTGCCACCAGCTGGACTAGCGGATATTACAATGAGCAGTTCTTC. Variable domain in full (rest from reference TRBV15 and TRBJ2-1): DAMVIQNPRYQVTQFGKPVTLSCSQTLNHNVMYWYQQKSSQAPKLLFHYYDKDFNNEADTPDNFQSRRPNTSFCFLDIRSPGLGDTAMYLCATSWTSGYYNEQFFGPGTRLTVL.

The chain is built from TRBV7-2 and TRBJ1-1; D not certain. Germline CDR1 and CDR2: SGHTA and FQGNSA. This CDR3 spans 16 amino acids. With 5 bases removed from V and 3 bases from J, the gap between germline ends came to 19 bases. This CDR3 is CASSPRVGWGDTEAFF. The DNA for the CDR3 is TGTGCCAGCAGCCCAAGAGTCGGGTGGGGAGACACTGAAGCTTTCTTT.

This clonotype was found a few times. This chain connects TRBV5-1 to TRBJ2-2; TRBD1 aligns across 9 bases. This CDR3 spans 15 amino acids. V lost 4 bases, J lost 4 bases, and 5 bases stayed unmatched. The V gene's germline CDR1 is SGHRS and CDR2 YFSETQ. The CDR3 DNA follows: TGCGCCAGCAGCGGGACAGGGCAGGGCACCGGGGAGCTGTTTTTT. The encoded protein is CASSGTGQGTGELFF.

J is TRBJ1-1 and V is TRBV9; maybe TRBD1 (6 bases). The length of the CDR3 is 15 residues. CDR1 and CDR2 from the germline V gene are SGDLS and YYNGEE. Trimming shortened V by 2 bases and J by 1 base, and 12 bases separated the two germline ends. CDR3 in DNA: TGTGCCAGCAGCGTGACCGGGACAACGAACACTGAAGCTTTCTTT. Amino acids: CASSVTGTTNTEAFF. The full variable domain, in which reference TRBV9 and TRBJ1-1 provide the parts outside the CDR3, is DSGVTQTPKHLITATGQRVTLRCSPRSGDLSVYWYQQSLDQGLQFLIQYYNGEERAKGNILERFSAQQFPDLHSELNLSSLELGDSALYFCASSVTGTTNTEAFFGQGTRLTVV.

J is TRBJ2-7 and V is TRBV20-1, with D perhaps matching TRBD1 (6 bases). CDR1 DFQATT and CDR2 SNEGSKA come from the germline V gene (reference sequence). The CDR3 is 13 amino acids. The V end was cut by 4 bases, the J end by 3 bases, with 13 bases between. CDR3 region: CSAKPGEGYEQYF. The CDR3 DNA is TGCAGTGCTAAGCCAGGGGAAGGCTACGAGCAGTACTTC.

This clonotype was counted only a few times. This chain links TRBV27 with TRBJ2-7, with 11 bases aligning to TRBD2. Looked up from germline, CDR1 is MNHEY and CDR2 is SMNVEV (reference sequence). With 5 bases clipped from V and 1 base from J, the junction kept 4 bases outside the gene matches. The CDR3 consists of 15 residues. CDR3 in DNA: TGTGCCAGCAGTCCTATAGCGGGAGGGTCCTACGAGCAGTACTTC. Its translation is CASSPIAGGSYEQYF.

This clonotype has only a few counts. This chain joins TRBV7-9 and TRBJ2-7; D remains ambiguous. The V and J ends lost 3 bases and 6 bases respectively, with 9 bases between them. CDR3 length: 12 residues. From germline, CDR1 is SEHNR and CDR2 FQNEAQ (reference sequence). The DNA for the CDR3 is TGTGCCAGCAGCTTCGCCCCGGGCGAGCAGTACTTC. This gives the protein CASSFAPGEQYF.

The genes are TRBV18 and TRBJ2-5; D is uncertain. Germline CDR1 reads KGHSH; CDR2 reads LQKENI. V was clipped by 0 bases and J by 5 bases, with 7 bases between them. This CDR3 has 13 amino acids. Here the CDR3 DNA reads TGTGCCAGCTCACCACCGATGAAGGAGACCCAGTACTTC. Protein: CASSPPMKETQYF.